This T cell receptor beta chain was profiled in a study of T cell responses to AZD1222 COVID-19 vaccine. Whole-study findings and limits: Repertoires were collected only later (after the peak T cell response had occurred). Donors were mostly white British, more females; clonal diversity possibly underestimated. The CD4 TCRs associated with vaccination extended across spike and predominated at 160-218 and 743-854.

V gave up 4 bases and J gave up 5 bases, with 11 bases separating them. Looked up from germline, CDR1 is ENHRY and CDR2 is SYGVKD. This CDR3 has 13 residues. The repertoire was sequenced with immunoSEQ multiplex PCR; TCRdb's copy has only in-frame clones and lacks some. The table lists some 180,000 clones, approximately 92% of them singletons. Details on this clone: The antigen is unknown.

The chain is built from TRBV10-3 and TRBJ2-5; no clear D gene. The receptor was derived from an adult who received the MenACWY meningococcal vaccine as a control. The sequenced sample was peripheral blood, obtained 28 days after the second dose of the MenACWY control vaccine. CDR3 in amino acids: CAISGGVAETQYF. In nucleotides, the CDR3 is TGTGCCATCAGTGGTGGGGTTGCCGAGACCCAGTACTTC.